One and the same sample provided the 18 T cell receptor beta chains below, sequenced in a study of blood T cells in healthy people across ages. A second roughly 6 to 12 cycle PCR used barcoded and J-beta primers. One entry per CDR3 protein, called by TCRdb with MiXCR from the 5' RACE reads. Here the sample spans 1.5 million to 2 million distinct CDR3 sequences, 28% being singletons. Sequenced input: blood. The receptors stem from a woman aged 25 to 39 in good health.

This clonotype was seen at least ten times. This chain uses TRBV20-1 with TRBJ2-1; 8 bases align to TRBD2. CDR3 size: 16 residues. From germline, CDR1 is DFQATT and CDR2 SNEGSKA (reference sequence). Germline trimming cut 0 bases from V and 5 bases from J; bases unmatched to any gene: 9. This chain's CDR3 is CSARDIITSGDNEQFF. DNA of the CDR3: TGCAGTGCTAGAGATATAATAACTAGCGGAGACAATGAGCAGTTCTTC.

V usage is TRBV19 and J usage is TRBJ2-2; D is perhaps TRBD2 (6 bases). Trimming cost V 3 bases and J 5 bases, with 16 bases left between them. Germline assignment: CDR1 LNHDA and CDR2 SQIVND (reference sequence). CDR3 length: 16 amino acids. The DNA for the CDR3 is TGTGCCAGTAGTATCCTTGCGGGGAGCCTTACCGGGGAGCTGTTTTTT. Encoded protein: CASSILAGSLTGELFF.

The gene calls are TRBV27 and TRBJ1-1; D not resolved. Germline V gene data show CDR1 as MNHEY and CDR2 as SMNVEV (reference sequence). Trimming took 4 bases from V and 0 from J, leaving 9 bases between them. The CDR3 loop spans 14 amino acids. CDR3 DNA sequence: TGTGCCAGCAGTTCCCATGGGGTGAACACTGAAGCTTTCTTT. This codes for CASSSHGVNTEAFF.

The CDR3 spells CASSEARRGQETQYF. The CDR3 DNA reads as TGTGCCAGCAGTGAAGCCCGGCGGGGCCAAGAGACCCAGTACTTC. This chain connects TRBV6-1 to TRBJ2-5; D is perhaps TRBD2 (6 bases). CDR1 MNHNS and CDR2 SASEGT come from the germline V gene. The V end was cut by 0 bases, the J end by 1 base, with 9 bases between. This CDR3 is 15 amino acids long.

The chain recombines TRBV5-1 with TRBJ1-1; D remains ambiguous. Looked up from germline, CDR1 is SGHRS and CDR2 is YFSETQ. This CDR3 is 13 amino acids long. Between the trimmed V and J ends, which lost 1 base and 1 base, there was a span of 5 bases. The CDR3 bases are TGCGCCAGCAGCTTGTTCTCGAACACTGAAGCTTTCTTT. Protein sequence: CASSLFSNTEAFF.

This chain's CDR3 is CASSYGQGVDQPQHF. In DNA form, the CDR3 reads TGTGCCAGCAGCTACGGACAGGGAGTGGATCAGCCCCAGCATTTT. V and J are TRBV9 and TRBJ1-5, with 8 bases identical to TRBD1. This CDR3 has 15 amino acids. The germline V gene encodes CDR1 SGDLS and CDR2 YYNGEE. Trimming cost V 4 bases and J 5 bases; bases outside gene matches: 8.

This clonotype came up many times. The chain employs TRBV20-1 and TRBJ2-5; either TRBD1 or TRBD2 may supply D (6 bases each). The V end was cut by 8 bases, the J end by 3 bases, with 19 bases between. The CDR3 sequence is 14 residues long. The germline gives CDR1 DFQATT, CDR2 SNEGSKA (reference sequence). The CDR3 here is CSSPVGGGKETQYF. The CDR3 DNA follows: TGCAGTTCCCCCGTGGGGGGCGGAAAAGAGACCCAGTACTTC.

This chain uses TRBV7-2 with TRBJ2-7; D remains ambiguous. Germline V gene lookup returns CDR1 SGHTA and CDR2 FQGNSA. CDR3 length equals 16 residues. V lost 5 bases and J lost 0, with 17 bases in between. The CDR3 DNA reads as TGTGCCAGCAGCCGTACTCAAGCGCGCAACTCCTACGAGCAGTACTTC. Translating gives CASSRTQARNSYEQYF. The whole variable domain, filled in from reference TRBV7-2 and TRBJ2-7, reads GAGVSQSPSNKVTEKGKDVELRCDPISGHTALYWYRQSLGQGLEFLIYFQGNSAPDKSGLPSDRFSAERTGGSVSTLTIQRTQQEDSAVYLCASSRTQARNSYEQYFGPGTRLTVT.

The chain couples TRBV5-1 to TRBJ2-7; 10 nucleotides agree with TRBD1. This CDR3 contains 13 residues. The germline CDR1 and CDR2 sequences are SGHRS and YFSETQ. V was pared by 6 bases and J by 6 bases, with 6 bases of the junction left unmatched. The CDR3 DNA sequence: TGCGCCAGCAATAGGGGACAGGGGCCCGAGCAGTACTTC. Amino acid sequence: CASNRGQGPEQYF. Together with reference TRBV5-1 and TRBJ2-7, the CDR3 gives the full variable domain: KAGVTQTPRYLIKTRGQQVTLSCSPISGHRSVSWYQQTPGQGLQFLFEYFSETQRNKGNFPGRFSGRQFSNSRSEMNVSTLELGDSALYLCASNRGQGPEQYFGPGTRLTVT.

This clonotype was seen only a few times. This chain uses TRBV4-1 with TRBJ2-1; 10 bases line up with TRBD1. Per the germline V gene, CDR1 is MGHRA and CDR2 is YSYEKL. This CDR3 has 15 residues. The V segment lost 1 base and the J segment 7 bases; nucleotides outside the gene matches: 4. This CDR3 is CASSQVLDRGNEQFF. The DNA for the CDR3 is TGCGCCAGCAGCCAAGTCCTGGACAGGGGGAATGAGCAGTTCTTC.

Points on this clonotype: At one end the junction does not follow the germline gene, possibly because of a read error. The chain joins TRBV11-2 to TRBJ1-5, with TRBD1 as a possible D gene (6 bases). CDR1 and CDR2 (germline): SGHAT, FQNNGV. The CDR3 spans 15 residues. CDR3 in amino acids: CAGSPQGQLNQPQHF. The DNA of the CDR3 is TGTGCCGGCAGCCCTCAGGGGCAGCTCAATCAGCCCCAGCATTTT.

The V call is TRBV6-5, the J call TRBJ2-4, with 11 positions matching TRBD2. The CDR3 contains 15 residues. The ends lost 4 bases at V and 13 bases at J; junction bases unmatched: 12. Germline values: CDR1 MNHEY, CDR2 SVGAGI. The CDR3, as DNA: TGTGCCAGCAGTTCGGGACTAGCGGACCTCAATGAGCAGTACTTC. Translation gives CASSSGLADLNEQYF.

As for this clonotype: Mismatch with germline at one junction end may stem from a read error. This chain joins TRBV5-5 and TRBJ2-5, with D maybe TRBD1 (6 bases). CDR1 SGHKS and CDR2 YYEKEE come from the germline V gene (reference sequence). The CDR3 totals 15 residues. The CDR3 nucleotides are TGTGCCGGCAGTAAAGACAGGTTTGAGCGAGGGACCCAGTACTTC. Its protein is CAGSKDRFERGTQYF.

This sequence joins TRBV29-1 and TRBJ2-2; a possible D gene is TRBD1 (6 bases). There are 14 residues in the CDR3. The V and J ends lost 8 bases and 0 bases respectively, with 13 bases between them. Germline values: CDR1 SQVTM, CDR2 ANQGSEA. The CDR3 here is CSTKDSSNTGELFF. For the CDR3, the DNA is TGCAGCACGAAGGACAGCTCGAACACCGGGGAGCTGTTTTTT.

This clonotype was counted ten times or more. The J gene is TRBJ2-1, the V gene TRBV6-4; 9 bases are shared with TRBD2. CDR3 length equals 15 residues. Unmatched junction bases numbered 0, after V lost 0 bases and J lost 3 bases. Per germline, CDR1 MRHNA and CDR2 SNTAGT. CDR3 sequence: CASSDSSGSYNEQFF. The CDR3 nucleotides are TGTGCCAGCAGTGACTCTAGCGGGAGCTACAATGAGCAGTTCTTC.

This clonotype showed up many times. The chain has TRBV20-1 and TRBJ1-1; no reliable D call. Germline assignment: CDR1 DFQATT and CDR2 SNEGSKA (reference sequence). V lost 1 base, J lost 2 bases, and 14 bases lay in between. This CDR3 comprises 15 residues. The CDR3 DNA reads TGCAGTGCTAGAGCTTTCGGTTTCGGAAACACTGAAGCTTTCTTT. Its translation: CSARAFGFGNTEAFF.

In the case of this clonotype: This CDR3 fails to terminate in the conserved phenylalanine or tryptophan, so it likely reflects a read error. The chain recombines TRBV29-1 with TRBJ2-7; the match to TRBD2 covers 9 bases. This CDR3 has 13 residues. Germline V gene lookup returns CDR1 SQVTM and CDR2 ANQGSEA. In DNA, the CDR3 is TGCAGTGTTGTTAGCGGGAGCTCCTACGAGCAGTACCTC. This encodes CSVVSGSSYEQYL.

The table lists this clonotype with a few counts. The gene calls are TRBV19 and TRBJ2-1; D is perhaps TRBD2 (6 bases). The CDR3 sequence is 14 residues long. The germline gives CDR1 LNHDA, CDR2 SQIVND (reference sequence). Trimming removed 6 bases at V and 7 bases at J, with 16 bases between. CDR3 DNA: TGTGCCAGTAGCAGAGAACTAGCCAGGAATGAGCAGTTCTTC. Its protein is CASSRELARNEQFF.